This T cell receptor (beta chain) derives from a study of blood T cell repertoires in COVID-19. About the research overall: Samples taken during acute and convalescent COVID-19 were collected in the United States, Italy and Spain. T cells, B-cell-depleted T cells, or PBMCs provided the cDNA or gDNA that served as material.

Here immunoSEQ multiplex PCR was the method, and the copy in TCRdb shows in-frame clones only, minus some. The table lists some 170,000 clones, 77% of them singletons. The CDR3 is 15 residues long. In germline, CDR1 is SGHTA, CDR2 FQGNSA. Trimming took 5 bases from V and 1 from J, leaving 14 bases between them. The material sequenced was peripheral blood. The receptor was derived from a man aged 65 to 79 with acute or convalescent COVID-19. This chain links TRBV7-2 with TRBJ2-5; D is possibly TRBD2 (5 bases). CDR3 DNA sequence: TGTGCCAGCAGCAGAACCCGGGGAACCCAAGAGACCCAGTACTTC. This codes for CASSRTRGTQETQYF. The variable domain in full, with the rest retrieved from reference TRBV7-2 and TRBJ2-5, is GAGVSQSPSNKVTEKGKDVELRCDPISGHTALYWYRQSLGQGLEFLIYFQGNSAPDKSGLPSDRFSAERTGGSVSTLTIQRTQQEDSAVYLCASSRTRGTQETQYFGPGTRLLVL.